Each of the 6 T cell receptor beta chains below was sequenced from the same sample in a study of T-cell memory formation after mild COVID-19. A single record per CDR3 protein comes from TCRdb applying MiXCR to the 5' RACE reads. The repertoire holds 350,000 to 450,000 distinct CDR3 sequences, with over 15% as singletons. The sequenced sample was PBMCs or a T cell subset sorted from them (not recorded which). The source is an adult woman who had mild COVID-19 (a few samples of this study predate the infection). Cell type and time point are not known.

The rearrangement joins TRBV7-6 to TRBJ2-7, with 7 bases fitting TRBD1. The germline CDR1 and CDR2 sequences are SGHVS and FNYEAQ. The CDR3 sequence is 14 residues long. Trimming took 6 bases from V and 3 from J; bases not matched to a gene: 8. In DNA, the CDR3 is TGTGCCAGCAGTCATCCGGGACAGTACTACGAGCAGTACTTC. It specifies CASSHPGQYYEQYF.

This clonotype was counted between two and nine times. The chain joins TRBV18 to TRBJ2-7; D not certain. The germline V and J ends were trimmed by 6 bases and 0 bases, with 18 bases remaining between them. Germline V CDR1 and CDR2: KGHSH, LQKENI. This CDR3 comprises 16 residues. The CDR3 is CASSPFAGRSSYEQYF. DNA for the CDR3: TGTGCCAGCTCCCCTTTCGCCGGCAGAAGCTCCTACGAGCAGTACTTC. Full variable domain (missing parts from reference TRBV18 and TRBJ2-7): NAGVMQNPRHLVRRRGQEARLRCSPMKGHSHVYWYRQLPEEGLKFMVYLQKENIIDESGMPKERFSAEFPKEGPSILRIQQVVRGDSAAYFCASSPFAGRSSYEQYFGPGTRLTVT.

The J gene is TRBJ1-4, the V gene TRBV24-1; possible D gene TRBD1, 5 bases. This CDR3 spans 15 amino acids. Germline values: CDR1 KGHDR, CDR2 SFDVKD. The V end was cut by 4 bases, the J end by 8 bases, with 16 bases between. The CDR3 loop is CATSDPGGTEEKLFF. CDR3 nucleotide sequence: TGTGCCACCAGTGACCCCGGGGGGACTGAAGAAAAACTGTTTTTT.

Only a few counts were recorded for this clonotype. The chain combines TRBV7-2 with TRBJ2-3; the D gene is possibly TRBD2 (6 bases). Germline lookup yields CDR1 SGHTA and CDR2 FQGNSA. The V gene lost 3 bases and the J gene lost 6 bases, with 22 bases spanning the gap. This CDR3 has 17 residues. CDR3 sequence: CASSFLGGSRVVDTQYF. The DNA of the CDR3 is TGTGCCAGCAGCTTCCTTGGAGGGAGTCGGGTCGTCGATACGCAGTATTTT.

This clonotype was detected only a few times. CDR3 region: CASSSGDPYNEQFF. Written as DNA, the CDR3 is TGTGCCAGCAGCTCCGGGGACCCCTACAATGAGCAGTTCTTC. The chain links TRBV7-3 to TRBJ2-1; D assignment may be TRBD1 or TRBD2 (5 bases each). V was clipped by 4 bases and J by 2 bases, with 9 bases between them. The CDR3 has 14 residues. The germline V gene encodes CDR1 SGHTA and CDR2 FQGTGA.

This clonotype came up a few times. The V and J genes are TRBV6-2 or TRBV6-3 and TRBJ2-1; D gene unclear. The germline V and J ends were trimmed by 1 base and 10 bases, with 5 bases remaining between them. Germline V gives CDR1 MNHEY, CDR2 SVGEGT. CDR3 length equals 11 residues. CDR3 in DNA: TGTGCCAGCAGTTACTTGTGGGAGCAGTTCTTC. Amino acid sequence: CASSYLWEQFF.